The entry that follows covers one TCR beta chain sequence. The sample is drawn from a study of blood T cell repertoires in COVID-19. On the study more broadly: Sources were T cells, B-cell-depleted T cells, or PBMCs; the material itself was cDNA or gDNA.

CDR3 length equals 14 residues. V gave up 6 bases and J gave up 2 bases, with 12 bases separating them. CDR1 MNHEY and CDR2 SVGAGI come from the germline V gene. Original handling: Reference gene primers were amplified, and this amplification served to estimate nucleated cell counts. Sequencing was performed with immunoSEQ multiplex PCR; in TCRdb, only in-frame clones are kept and a portion is missing. The V and J calls and clone size are taken from that table; D and trimming were inferred from the DNA. Altogether 200,000 to 250,000 clones are present, 84% being singletons, with the ten largest covering 18%.

The rearrangement joins TRBV6-5 to TRBJ2-3, with D perhaps matching TRBD2 (5 bases). The sequenced sample was peripheral blood. This receptor was identified in a woman older than 75 with active or convalescent COVID-19. Here the CDR3 DNA reads TGTGCCAGCAGATCGGGATATGCCACAGATACGCAGTATTTT. Residues: CASRSGYATDTQYF.